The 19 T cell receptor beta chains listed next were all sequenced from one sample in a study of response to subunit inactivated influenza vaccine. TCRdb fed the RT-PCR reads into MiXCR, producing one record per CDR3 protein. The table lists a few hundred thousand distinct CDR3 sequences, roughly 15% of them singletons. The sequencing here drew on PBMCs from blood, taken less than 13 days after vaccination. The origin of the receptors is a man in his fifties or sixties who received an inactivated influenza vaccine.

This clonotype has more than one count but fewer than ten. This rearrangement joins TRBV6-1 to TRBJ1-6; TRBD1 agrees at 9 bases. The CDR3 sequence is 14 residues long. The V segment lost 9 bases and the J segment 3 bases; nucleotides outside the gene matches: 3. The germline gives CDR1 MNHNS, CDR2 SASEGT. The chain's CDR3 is CASWTGDYNSPLHF. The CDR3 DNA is TGTGCCAGTTGGACAGGGGACTATAATTCACCCCTCCACTTT.

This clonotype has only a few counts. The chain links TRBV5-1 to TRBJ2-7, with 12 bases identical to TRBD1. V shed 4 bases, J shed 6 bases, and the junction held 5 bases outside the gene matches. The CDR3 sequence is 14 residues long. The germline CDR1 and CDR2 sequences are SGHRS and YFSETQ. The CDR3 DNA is TGCGCCAGCAGCCCCGGGACAGGGGGCTTCGAGCAGTACTTC. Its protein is CASSPGTGGFEQYF.

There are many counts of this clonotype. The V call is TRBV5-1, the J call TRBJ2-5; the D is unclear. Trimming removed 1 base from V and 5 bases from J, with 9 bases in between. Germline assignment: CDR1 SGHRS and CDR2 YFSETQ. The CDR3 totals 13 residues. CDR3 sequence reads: CASSLTVRETQYF. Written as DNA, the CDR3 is TGCGCCAGCAGCTTGACGGTCAGGGAGACCCAGTACTTC.

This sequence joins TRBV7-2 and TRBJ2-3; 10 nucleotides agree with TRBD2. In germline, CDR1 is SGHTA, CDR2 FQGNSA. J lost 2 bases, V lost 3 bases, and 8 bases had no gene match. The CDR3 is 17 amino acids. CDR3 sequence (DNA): TGTGCCAGCAGCTTGAGGGTAGCGGGGGGTCTCACAGATACGCAGTATTTT. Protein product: CASSLRVAGGLTDTQYF.

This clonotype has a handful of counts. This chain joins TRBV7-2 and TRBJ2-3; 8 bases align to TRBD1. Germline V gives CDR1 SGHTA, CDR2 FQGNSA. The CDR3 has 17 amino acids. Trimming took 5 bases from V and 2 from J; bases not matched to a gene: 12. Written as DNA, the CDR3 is TGTGCCAGCAGCCCACGGACAGGGTGGAGACCCACAGATACGCAGTATTTT. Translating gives CASSPRTGWRPTDTQYF.

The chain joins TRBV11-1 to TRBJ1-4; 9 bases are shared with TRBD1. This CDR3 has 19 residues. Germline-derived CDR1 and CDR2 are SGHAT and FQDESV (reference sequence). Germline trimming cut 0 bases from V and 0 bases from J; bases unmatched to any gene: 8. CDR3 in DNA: TGTGCCAGCAGCTTAGCGTCCGGGACAGGGCTTGCAACTAATGAAAAACTGTTTTTT. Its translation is CASSLASGTGLATNEKLFF.

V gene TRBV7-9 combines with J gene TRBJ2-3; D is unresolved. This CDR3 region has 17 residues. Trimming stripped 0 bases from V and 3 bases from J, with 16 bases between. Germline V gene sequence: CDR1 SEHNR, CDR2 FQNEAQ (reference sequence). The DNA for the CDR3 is TGTGCCAGCAGCTTAGCGTTTGGTCGGATAATGACAGATACGCAGTATTTT. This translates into CASSLAFGRIMTDTQYF.

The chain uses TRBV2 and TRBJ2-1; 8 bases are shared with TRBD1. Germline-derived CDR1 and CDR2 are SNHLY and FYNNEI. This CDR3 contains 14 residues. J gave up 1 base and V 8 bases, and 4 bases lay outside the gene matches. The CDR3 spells CASGYRGSYNEQFF. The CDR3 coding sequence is TGTGCCAGCGGGTACAGGGGGTCCTACAATGAGCAGTTCTTC.

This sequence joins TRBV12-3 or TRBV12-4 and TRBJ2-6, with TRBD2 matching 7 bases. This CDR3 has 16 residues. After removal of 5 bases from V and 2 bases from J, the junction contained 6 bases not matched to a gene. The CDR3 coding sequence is TGTGCCAGCAGTCACCCCACTAGCGCTGGGGCCAACGTCCTGACTTTC. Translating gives CASSHPTSAGANVLTF.

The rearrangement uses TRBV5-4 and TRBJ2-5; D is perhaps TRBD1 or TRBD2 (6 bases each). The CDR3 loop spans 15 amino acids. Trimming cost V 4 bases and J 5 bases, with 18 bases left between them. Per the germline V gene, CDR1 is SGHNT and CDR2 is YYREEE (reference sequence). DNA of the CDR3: TGTGCCAGCAGCCCAAGGGGGGACCCAAGGGAGACCCAGTACTTC. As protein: CASSPRGDPRETQYF.

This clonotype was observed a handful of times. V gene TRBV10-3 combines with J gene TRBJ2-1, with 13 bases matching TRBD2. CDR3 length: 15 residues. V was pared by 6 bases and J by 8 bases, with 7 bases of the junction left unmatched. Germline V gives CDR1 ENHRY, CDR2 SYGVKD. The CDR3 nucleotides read TGTGCCATCAGCCAAGGGACTAGCGGGGTTTATGAGCAGTTCTTC. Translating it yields CAISQGTSGVYEQFF.

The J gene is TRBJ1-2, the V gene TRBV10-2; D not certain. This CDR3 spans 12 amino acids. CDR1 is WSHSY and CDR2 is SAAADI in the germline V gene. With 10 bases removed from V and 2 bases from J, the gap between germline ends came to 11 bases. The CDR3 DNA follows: TGCGCCACTAGAGACGGGAACTATGGCTACACCTTC. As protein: CATRDGNYGYTF.

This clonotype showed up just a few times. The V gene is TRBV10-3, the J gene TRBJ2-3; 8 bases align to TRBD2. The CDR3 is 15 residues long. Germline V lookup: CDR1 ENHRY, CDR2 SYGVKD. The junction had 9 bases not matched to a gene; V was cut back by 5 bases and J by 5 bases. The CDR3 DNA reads TGTGCCATCAGTCTCGCGGGGGGAGCAGGAGATACGCAGTATTTT. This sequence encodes CAISLAGGAGDTQYF.

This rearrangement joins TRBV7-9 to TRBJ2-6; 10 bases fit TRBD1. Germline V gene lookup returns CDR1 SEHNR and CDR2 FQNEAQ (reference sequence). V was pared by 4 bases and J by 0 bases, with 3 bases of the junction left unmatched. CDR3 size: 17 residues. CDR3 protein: CASSSGQGFSGANVLTF. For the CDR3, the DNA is TGTGCCAGCAGCTCGGGACAGGGGTTCTCTGGGGCCAACGTCCTGACTTTC.

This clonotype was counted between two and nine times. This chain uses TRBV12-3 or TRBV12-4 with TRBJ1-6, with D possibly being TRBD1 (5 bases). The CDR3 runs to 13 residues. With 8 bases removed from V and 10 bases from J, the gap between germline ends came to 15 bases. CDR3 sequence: CASSNTGTSPLHF. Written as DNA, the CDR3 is TGTGCCAGCTCTAACACCGGGACGTCACCCCTCCACTTT.

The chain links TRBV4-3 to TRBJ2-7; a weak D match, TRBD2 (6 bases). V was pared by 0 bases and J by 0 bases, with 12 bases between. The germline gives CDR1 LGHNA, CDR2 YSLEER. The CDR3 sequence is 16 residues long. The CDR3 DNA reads TGCGCCAGCAGCCAAGAATGGGACTGGAACTCCTACGAGCAGTACTTC. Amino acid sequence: CASSQEWDWNSYEQYF.

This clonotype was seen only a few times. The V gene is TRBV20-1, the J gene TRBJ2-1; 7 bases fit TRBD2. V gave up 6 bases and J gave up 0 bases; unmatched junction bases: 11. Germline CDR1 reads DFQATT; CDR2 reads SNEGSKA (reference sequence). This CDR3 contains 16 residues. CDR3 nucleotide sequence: TGCAGTGCGGACGCCGCTCCTAGCGGCTCCTACAATGAGCAGTTCTTC. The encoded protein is CSADAAPSGSYNEQFF.

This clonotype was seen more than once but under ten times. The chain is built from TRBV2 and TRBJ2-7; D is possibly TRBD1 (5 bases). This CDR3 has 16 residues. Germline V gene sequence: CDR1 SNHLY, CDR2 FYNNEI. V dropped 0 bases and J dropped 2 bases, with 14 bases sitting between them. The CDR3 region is CASSEAGPIPTYEQYF. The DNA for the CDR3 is TGTGCCAGCAGTGAAGCGGGGCCGATACCTACCTACGAGCAGTACTTC.

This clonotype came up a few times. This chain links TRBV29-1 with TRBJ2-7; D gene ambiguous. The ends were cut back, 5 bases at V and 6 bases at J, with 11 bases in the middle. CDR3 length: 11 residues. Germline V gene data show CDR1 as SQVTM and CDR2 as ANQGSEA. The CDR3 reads CSVYNGREQYF. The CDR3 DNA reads TGCAGCGTTTATAATGGACGCGAGCAGTACTTC.